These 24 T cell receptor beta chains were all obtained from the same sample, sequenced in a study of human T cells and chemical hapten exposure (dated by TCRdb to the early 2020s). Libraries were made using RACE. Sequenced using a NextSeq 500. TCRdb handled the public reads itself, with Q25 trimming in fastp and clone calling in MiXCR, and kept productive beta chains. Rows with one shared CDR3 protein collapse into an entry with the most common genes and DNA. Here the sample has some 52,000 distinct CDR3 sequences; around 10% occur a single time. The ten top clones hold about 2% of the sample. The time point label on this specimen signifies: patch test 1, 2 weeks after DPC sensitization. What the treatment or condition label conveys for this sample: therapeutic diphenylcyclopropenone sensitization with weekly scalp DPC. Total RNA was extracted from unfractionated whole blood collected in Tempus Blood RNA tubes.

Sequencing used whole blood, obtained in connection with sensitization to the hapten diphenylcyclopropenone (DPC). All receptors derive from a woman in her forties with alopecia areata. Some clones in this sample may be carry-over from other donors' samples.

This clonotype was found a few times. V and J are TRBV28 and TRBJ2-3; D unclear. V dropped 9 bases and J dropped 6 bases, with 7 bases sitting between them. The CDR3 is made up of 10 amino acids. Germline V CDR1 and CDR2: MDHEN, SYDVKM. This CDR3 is CASGWDTQYF. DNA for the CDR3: TGTGCCAGTGGTTGGGATACGCAGTATTTT.

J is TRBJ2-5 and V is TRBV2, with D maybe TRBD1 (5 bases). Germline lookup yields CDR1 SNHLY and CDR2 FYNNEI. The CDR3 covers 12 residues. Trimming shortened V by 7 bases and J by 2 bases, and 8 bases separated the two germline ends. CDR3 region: CASTGKQETQYF. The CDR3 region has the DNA TGTGCCAGCACAGGGAAACAAGAGACCCAGTACTTC.

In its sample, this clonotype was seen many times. The CDR3 region is CASSQDVRTSGVGTDTQYF. CDR3 coding DNA: TGCGCCAGCAGCCAAGACGTCCGGACTAGCGGGGTGGGCACAGATACGCAGTATTTT. This sequence joins TRBV4-1 and TRBJ2-3, with 12 bases matching TRBD2. Germline loops: CDR1 MGHRA, CDR2 YSYEKL. Unmatched junction bases numbered 8, after V lost 0 bases and J lost 1 base. The CDR3 is 19 residues long.

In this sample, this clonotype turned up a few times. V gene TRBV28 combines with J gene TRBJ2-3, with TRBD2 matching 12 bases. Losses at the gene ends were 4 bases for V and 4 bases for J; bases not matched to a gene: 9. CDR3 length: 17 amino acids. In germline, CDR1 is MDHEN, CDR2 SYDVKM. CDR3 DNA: TGTGCCAGCAGTTCCCCGACTAGCGGGAGAGGGGCAGATACGCAGTATTTT. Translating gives CASSSPTSGRGADTQYF.

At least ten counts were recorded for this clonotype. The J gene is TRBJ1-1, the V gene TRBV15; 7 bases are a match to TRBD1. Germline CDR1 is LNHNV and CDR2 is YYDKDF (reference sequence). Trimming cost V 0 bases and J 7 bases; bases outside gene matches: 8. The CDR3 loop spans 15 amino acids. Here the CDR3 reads CATSRDRTGEDEAFF. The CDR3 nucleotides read TGTGCCACCAGCAGAGATCGTACAGGGGAGGATGAAGCTTTCTTT.

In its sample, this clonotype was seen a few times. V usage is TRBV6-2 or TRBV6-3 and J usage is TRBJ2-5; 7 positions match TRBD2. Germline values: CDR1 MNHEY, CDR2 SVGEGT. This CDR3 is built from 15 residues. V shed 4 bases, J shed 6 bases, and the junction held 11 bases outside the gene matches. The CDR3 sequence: CASSSPGGREKTQYF. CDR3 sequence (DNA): TGTGCCAGCAGTTCACCCGGGGGGAGAGAAAAGACCCAGTACTTC.

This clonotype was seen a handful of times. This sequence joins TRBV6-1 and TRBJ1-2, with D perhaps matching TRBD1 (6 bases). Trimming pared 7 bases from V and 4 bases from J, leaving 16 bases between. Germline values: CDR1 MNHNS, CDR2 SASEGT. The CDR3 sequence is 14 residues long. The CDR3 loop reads CASTADRTFYGYTF. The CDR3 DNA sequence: TGTGCCAGCACCGCCGACAGGACTTTCTATGGCTACACCTTC.

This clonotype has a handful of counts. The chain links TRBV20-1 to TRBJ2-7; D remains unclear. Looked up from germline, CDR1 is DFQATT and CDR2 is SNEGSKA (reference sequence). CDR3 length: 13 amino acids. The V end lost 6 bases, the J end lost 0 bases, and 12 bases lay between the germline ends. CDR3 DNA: TGCAGTGCCAGGTACGGAAGCTCCTACGAGCAGTACTTC. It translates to CSARYGSSYEQYF.

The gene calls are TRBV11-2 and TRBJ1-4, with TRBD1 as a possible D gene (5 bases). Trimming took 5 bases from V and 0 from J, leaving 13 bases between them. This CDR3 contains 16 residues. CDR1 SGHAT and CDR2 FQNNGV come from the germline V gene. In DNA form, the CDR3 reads TGTGCCAGCAGCCATAGTGGGGGAACAACTAATGAAAAACTGTTTTTT. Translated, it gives CASSHSGGTTNEKLFF. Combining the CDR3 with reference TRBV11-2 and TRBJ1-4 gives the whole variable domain EAGVAQSPRYKIIEKRQSVAFWCNPISGHATLYWYQQILGQGPKLLIQFQNNGVVDDSQLPKDRFSAERLKGVDSTLKIQPAKLEDSAVYLCASSHSGGTTNEKLFFGSGTQLSVL.

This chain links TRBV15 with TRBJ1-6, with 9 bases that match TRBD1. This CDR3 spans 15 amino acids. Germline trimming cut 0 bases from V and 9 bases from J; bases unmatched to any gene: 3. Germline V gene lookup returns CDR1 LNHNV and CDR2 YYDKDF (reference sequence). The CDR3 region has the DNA TGTGCCACCAGCAGAGATCGGGACAGGGTTTCACCCCTCCACTTT. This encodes CATSRDRDRVSPLHF.

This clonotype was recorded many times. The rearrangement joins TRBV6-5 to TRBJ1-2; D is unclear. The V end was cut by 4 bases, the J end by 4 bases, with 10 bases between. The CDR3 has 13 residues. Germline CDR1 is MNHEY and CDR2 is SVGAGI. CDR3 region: CASSSPSSYGYTF. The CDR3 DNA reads TGTGCCAGCAGTTCCCCCTCCTCCTATGGCTACACCTTC.

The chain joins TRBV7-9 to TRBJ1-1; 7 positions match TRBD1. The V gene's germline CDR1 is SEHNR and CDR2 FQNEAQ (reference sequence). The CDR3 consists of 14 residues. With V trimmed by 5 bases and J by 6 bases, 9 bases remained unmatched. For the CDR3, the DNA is TGTGCCAGCAGCCATGACAGGGTAATGTCTGAAGCTTTCTTT. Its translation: CASSHDRVMSEAFF.

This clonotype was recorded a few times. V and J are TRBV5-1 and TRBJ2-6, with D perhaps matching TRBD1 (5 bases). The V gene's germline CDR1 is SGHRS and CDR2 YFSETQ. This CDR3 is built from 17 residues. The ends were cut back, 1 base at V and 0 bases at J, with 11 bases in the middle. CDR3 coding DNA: TGCGCCAGCAGCTTGTCACAGGCCAGCTCTGGGGCCAACGTCCTGACTTTC. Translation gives CASSLSQASSGANVLTF.

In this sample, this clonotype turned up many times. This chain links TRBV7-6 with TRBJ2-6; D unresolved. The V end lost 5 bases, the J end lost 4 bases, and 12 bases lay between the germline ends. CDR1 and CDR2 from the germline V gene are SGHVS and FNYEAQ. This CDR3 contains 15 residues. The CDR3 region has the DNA TGTGCCAGCAGCCCAGAGGTATCCGGGGCCAACGTCCTGACTTTC. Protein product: CASSPEVSGANVLTF.

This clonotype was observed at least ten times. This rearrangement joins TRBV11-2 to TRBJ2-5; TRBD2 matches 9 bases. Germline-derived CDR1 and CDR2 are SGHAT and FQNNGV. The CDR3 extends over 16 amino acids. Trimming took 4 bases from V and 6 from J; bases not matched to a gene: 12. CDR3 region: CASSSPWREGLKTQYF. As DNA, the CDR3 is TGTGCCAGCAGCTCCCCTTGGCGGGAGGGCCTAAAGACCCAGTACTTC.

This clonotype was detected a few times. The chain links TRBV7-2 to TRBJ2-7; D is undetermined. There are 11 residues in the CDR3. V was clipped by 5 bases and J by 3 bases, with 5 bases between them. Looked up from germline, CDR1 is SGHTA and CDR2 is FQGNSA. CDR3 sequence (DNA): TGTGCCAGCAGCCTGGTCTACGAGCAGTACTTC. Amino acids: CASSLVYEQYF. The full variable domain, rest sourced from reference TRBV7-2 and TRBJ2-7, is GAGVSQSPSNKVTEKGKDVELRCDPISGHTALYWYRQSLGQGLEFLIYFQGNSAPDKSGLPSDRFSAERTGGSVSTLTIQRTQQEDSAVYLCASSLVYEQYFGPGTRLTVT.

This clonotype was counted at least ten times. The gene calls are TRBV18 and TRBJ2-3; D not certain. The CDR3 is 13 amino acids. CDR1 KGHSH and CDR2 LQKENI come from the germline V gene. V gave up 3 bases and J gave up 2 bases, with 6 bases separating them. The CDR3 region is CASSPPPTDTQYF. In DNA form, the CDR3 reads TGTGCCAGCTCACCCCCCCCCACAGATACGCAGTATTTT.

CDR3 protein: CASSNHEQYF. For the CDR3, the DNA is TGTGCCAGCAGCAACCACGAGCAGTACTTC. V is TRBV7-9 and J is TRBJ2-7; D is ambiguous. Germline-derived CDR1 and CDR2 are SEHNR and FQNEAQ (reference sequence). The V end was cut by 5 bases, the J end by 5 bases, with 4 bases between. The CDR3 has 10 residues. The full variable domain, in which reference TRBV7-9 and TRBJ2-7 provide the parts outside the CDR3, is DTGVSQNPRHKITKRGQNVTFRCDPISEHNRLYWYRQTLGQGPEFLTYFQNEAQLEKSRLLSDRFSAERPKGSFSTLEIQRTEQGDSAMYLCASSNHEQYFGPGTRLTVT.

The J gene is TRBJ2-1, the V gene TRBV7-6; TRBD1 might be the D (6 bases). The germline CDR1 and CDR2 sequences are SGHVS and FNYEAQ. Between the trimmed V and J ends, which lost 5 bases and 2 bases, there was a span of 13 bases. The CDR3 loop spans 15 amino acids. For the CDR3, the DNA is TGTGCCAGCAGCAAGCGGACAGAGCCCTACAATGAGCAGTTCTTC. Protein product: CASSKRTEPYNEQFF.

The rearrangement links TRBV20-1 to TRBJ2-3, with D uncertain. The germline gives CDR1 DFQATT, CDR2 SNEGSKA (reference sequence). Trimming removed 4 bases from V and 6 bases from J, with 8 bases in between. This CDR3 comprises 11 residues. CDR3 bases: TGCAGTGCTACCCACGGGGATACGCAGTATTTT. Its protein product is CSATHGDTQYF.

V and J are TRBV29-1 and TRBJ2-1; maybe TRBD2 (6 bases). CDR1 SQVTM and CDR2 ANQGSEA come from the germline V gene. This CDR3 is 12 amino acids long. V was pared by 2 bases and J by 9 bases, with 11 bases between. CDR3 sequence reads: CSVEPTRGEQFF. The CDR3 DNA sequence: TGCAGCGTTGAACCGACTAGGGGTGAGCAGTTCTTC.

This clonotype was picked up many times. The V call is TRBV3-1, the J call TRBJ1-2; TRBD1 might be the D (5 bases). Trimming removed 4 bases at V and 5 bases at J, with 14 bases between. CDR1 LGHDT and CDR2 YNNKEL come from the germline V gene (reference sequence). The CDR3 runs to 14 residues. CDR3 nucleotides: TGTGCCAGCAGCCCCGTGGGGGTTGAGTATGGCTACACCTTC. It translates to CASSPVGVEYGYTF.

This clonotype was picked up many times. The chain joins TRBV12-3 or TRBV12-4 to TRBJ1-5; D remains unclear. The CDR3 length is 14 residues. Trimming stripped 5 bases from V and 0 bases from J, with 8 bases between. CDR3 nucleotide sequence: TGTGCCAGCAGTACCCGGAATAGCAATCAGCCCCAGCATTTT. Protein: CASSTRNSNQPQHF.

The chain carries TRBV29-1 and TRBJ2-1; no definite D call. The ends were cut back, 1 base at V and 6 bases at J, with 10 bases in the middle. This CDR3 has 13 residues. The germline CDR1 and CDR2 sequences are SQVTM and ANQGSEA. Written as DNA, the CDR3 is TGCAGCGTTGAAGGTTTCAGTCGCAATGAGCAGTTCTTC. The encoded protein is CSVEGFSRNEQFF.